This is a list of T cell receptor beta chains from one sample in a study of control samples from healthy donors and cancer patients. Sequencing used immunoSEQ multiplex PCR; TCRdb keeps in-frame clones, though not all of them. The table records about 120,000 clones, approximately 91% of them present only once. The sequencing sample was made of blood. These receptors were obtained from a woman between 18 and 29 years old in good health. CDR3s include the opening cysteine and the closing phenylalanine or tryptophan. Each record gives: clone size, J gene, D gene, V gene, CDR3 DNA, CDR3 protein. A D gene is named only where the DNA matches it firmly. Only some rows state a clone size, as once, few, many or a class for expanded clones.

once TRBJ1-1 - TRBV7-2 TGTGCCAGCAGCGACTGGGACACGGCAATGAACACTGAAGCTTTCTTT CASSDWDTAMNTEAFF
- TRBJ1-1 - TRBV6-5 TGTGCCAGCAGTTACGACCCGGGGAGAGGCACTGAAGCTTTCTTT CASSYDPGRGTEAFF
once TRBJ2-6 - TRBV27 TGTGCCAGCAGTTTATCGTGGGGGGTCTTCTCTGGGGCCAACGTCCTGACTTTC CASSLSWGVFSGANVLTF
- TRBJ1-2 - TRBV7-8 TGTGCCAGCAGATCCCGGGCAGGGCATGGCTACACCTTC CASRSRAGHGYTF
- TRBJ2-3 - TRBV20-1 TGCAGTGCTAGTGGTGGGGTGGCCGGAGGGCAGTATTTT CSASGGVAGGQYF
- TRBJ2-2 TRBD2 TRBV3-1/TRBV3-2 TGTGCCAGCTCGATAGCGGGAGGGCCCACCGGGGAGCTGTTTTTT CASSIAGGPTGELFF
- TRBJ1-2 - TRBV6-1 TGTGCCAGCAGTGAAGGAGGGCGTGGCTACACCTTC CASSEGGRGYTF
- TRBJ1-4 TRBD1 TRBV7-9 TGTGCCAGCAGCTGGACGACAGGGAGGAATGAAAAACTGTTTTTT CASSWTTGRNEKLFF
- TRBJ1-2 - TRBV6-5 TGTGCCAGCACCCCGGGACCTCATAGCTATGGCTACACCTTC CASTPGPHSYGYTF
- TRBJ1-1 - TRBV4-3 TGCGCCAGCAGCCCTATCGTAGGGCGCAGGAACACTGAAGCTTTCTTT CASSPIVGRRNTEAFF
once TRBJ2-1 TRBD1 TRBV6-2/TRBV6-3 TGTGCCAGCAGTTACTACACCCTCCCCGGGACAGGTGGATTAGTTGGGCAGTTCTTC CASSYYTLPGTGGLVGQFF
- TRBJ1-1 - TRBV27 TGTGCCAGCAGTTTACTAACAGAGAACACTGAAGCTTTCTTT CASSLLTENTEAFF
- TRBJ2-5 - TRBV18 TGTGCCAGCTCACAGCAGGAGGGGGCCGAGACCCAGTACTTC CASSQQEGAETQYF
- TRBJ1-3 - TRBV7-2 TGTGCCAGCAGCTCACGCAGGGACACCATATATTTT CASSSRRDTIYF
medium-sized TRBJ1-3 - TRBV5-1 TGCGCCAGCAGCTTGAAGTATGGCCAGCCGCTCTCTGGAAACACCATATATTTT CASSLKYGQPLSGNTIYF
once TRBJ2-1 - TRBV12-3/TRBV12-4 TGTGCCAGCAGCATGGTACTGCACAATGAGCAGTTCTTC CASSMVLHNEQFF
- TRBJ1-4 - TRBV6-2/TRBV6-3 TGTGCCAGCAGTCGGCCTAGGCGTCATAATGAAAAACTGTTTTTT CASSRPRRHNEKLFF
- TRBJ2-7 TRBD1 TRBV2 TGTGCCAGCATGCCGGGACAGGGCCGGGACGAGCAGTACTTC CASMPGQGRDEQYF
once TRBJ2-4 - TRBV14 TGTGCCAGCAGCCCCTCACTGCGGGACGGCATTCAGTACTTC CASSPSLRDGIQYF
- TRBJ1-2 - TRBV30 TGTGCCTGGAGTGTACTGCCCCAGGGTTTGGGCTACACCTTC CAWSVLPQGLGYTF
- TRBJ2-2 - TRBV7-3 TGTGCCAGCAGCTTAGGCGGGGCGAACACCGGGGAGCTGTTTTTT CASSLGGANTGELFF
- TRBJ2-3 - TRBV4-3 TGCGCCAGCAGCCAAAGACAGAGAAACACAGATACGCAGTATTTT CASSQRQRNTDTQYF
- TRBJ1-5 TRBD1 TRBV24-1 TGTGCCACCAGTGATTTGCAATGGGACAGCTATAGCAGCAATCAGCCCCAGCATTTT CATSDLQWDSYSSNQPQHF
- TRBJ2-1 TRBD2 TRBV5-6 TGTGCCAGCAGCTTCACTAGCGGGAGTACCTACAATGAGCAGTTCTTC CASSFTSGSTYNEQFF
- TRBJ2-5 - TRBV7-6 TGTGCCAGCAGCTTAGGTACCCTACGCGGGGCAGAGACCCAGTACTTC CASSLGTLRGAETQYF
- TRBJ2-5 - TRBV27 TGTGCCAGCAGCTCTTGGGGACGGACCCAAGAGACCCAGTACTTC CASSSWGRTQETQYF
- TRBJ1-1 - TRBV7-9 TGTGCCAGCAGCTTAGAGGGCCCCGTCACTGAAGCTTTCTTT CASSLEGPVTEAFF
few TRBJ2-3 - TRBV2 TGTGCCAGCACACTCACAAATACGCAGTATTTT CASTLTNTQYF
- TRBJ1-2 - TRBV6-1 TGTGCCAGCAGTGAAGCTTCCGGTCCAGGCTACACCTTC CASSEASGPGYTF
- TRBJ2-5 TRBD1 TRBV5-1 TGCGCCAGCAGCCAGCCCCGGACAGGGAGTTTGGAGACCCAGTACTTC CASSQPRTGSLETQYF
- TRBJ1-2 - TRBV29-1 TGCAGCGTTGAAGTCGGGACTACGAACGGCTACACCTTC CSVEVGTTNGYTF
- TRBJ2-3 TRBD2 TRBV19 TGTGCCAGTAGTCTGACTAGCGGGTTCACAGATACGCAGTATTTT CASSLTSGFTDTQYF
- TRBJ2-7 TRBD2 TRBV27 TGTGCCAGCAGGAAACCGGGACTAGCGTACGAGCAGTACTTC CASRKPGLAYEQYF
- TRBJ2-4 TRBD2 TRBV10-1 TGCGCCAGCGACGGGGGGATTCAGTACTTC CASDGGIQYF
- TRBJ1-1 TRBD1 TRBV7-2 TGTGCCAGCAGCTTAAGCGGGACAGGGTTGAACAGTGAAGCTTTCTTT CASSLSGTGLNSEAFF
- TRBJ1-1 - TRBV7-3 TGTGCCAGCAGCTTGTTTTTACAGTTTATGAGCACTGAAGCTTTCTTT CASSLFLQFMSTEAFF
- TRBJ2-1 - TRBV4-2 TGTGCCAGCAGCCAACTAATAGGAGGTAGTGGGCCCTGGAATGAGCAGTTCTTC CASSQLIGGSGPWNEQFF
- TRBJ2-6 TRBD2 TRBV9 TGTGCCAGCAGCGCTACCGGGACTAGGGTTTCTGGGGCCAACGTCCTGACTTTC CASSATGTRVSGANVLTF
- TRBJ1-2 TRBD1 TRBV9 TGTGCCAGCAGCGCCCGGACAGGGGTTGGCTACACCTTC CASSARTGVGYTF
- TRBJ2-7 - TRBV18 TGTGCCAGCTCACCGGGACGACACTACGAGCAGTACTTC CASSPGRHYEQYF
few TRBJ2-7 - TRBV10-3 TGTGCCATCAGTTCCCTCGCCTACGAGCAGTACTTC CAISSLAYEQYF
- TRBJ2-3 TRBD2 TRBV4-1 TGCGCCAGCAGCCAAATAGCGGGAGTGACAGATACGCAGTATTTT CASSQIAGVTDTQYF
- TRBJ2-7 - TRBV10-2 TGCGCCAGCAGTGATCGACAGGTTCGGAACGAGCAGTACTTC CASSDRQVRNEQYF
- TRBJ1-3 - TRBV4-3 TGCGCCAGCAGCCAAGATCAGGGAAGTTCTGGAAACACCATATATTTT CASSQDQGSSGNTIYF
- TRBJ2-2 TRBD2 TRBV7-2 TGTGCCAGCAGCTACGATTCCGGGACTAGCGGGCCCGGGGAGCTGTTTTTT CASSYDSGTSGPGELFF
- TRBJ2-1 TRBD2 TRBV30 TGTGCCTGGAGTCTAGCGGGGGGGGATGAGCAGTTCTTC CAWSLAGGDEQFF
- TRBJ2-7 TRBD2 TRBV12-3/TRBV12-4 TGTGCCAGCAGGACTAGCGGGTCCTACGAGCAGTACTTC CASRTSGSYEQYF
- TRBJ1-2 TRBD1 TRBV28 TGTGCCAGCCTCCCGGGGGGACAGCGCCCGAGGGGCTACACCTTC CASLPGGQRPRGYTF
- TRBJ2-3 - TRBV27 TGTGCCAGCAGGGGGGGGGCCTCCTTTCGAACAGATACGCAGTATTTT CASRGGASFRTDTQYF